These T cell receptor beta chains were read from a single sample in a study of cytomegalovirus exposure and HLA in healthy donors. TCRdb keeps only in-frame clones here, not all; method: immunoSEQ multiplex PCR. The profile shows around 400,000 clones, roughly 90% of them singletons. The material sequenced was PBMCs. These receptor sequences come from a woman under 30 in good health and CMV-seronegative. The CDR3 runs from the conserved cysteine through the conserved F or W. Each record gives: clone size, V gene, J gene, D gene, CDR3 protein, CDR3 DNA. A D gene is named only where the DNA matches it firmly. Clone size is not always given. Where it is, it says once, few, many or a class for expanded clones.

-	TRBV19	TRBJ2-2	TRBD2	CASSAPGLAGFVGELFF	TGTGCCAGTAGTGCCCCTGGACTAGCGGGATTTGTCGGGGAGCTGTTTTTT
-	TRBV6-5	TRBJ1-2	-	CASREQDGPNYGYTF	TGTGCCAGCAGAGAACAGGACGGCCCCAACTATGGCTACACCTTC
-	TRBV7-9	TRBJ2-1	-	CASSLVDHEQFF	TGTGCCAGCAGCTTAGTAGATCATGAGCAGTTCTTC
-	TRBV18	TRBJ2-1	TRBD1	CASSQEGQLPNEQFF	TGTGCCAGCTCACAAGAGGGACAGCTTCCTAATGAGCAGTTCTTC
-	TRBV2	TRBJ1-6	TRBD1	CARDGGQTNSPLHF	TGTGCCAGGGACGGGGGACAGACTAATTCACCCCTCCACTTT
-	TRBV30	TRBJ1-6	-	CAWKQGINSPLHF	TGTGCCTGGAAGCAGGGGATTAATTCACCCCTCCACTTT
-	TRBV30	TRBJ2-3	TRBD2	CAWSITGTSRSTDTQYF	TGTGCCTGGAGTATTACCGGGACTAGCCGTAGCACAGATACGCAGTATTTT
once	TRBV5-4	TRBJ2-3	-	CASSFKANSDTQYF	TGTGCCAGCAGCTTCAAAGCGAACTCAGATACGCAGTATTTT
-	TRBV9	TRBJ2-5	TRBD2	CASSETSGRSGETQYF	TGTGCCAGCAGCGAGACTAGCGGGAGGTCGGGGGAGACCCAGTACTTC
-	TRBV5-7	TRBJ2-1	-	CATPPLVFTSPSGEQFF	TGTGCCACCCCCCCGTTGGTGTTCACCAGTCCCTCGGGTGAGCAGTTCTTC
-	TRBV5-1	TRBJ2-1	TRBD1	CASSVDRYNEQFF	TGCGCCAGCAGCGTGGACAGGTACAATGAGCAGTTCTTC
once	TRBV29-1	TRBJ2-3	TRBD2	CSGHIAGGRPDTQYF	TGCAGCGGTCATATAGCGGGGGGGCGACCAGATACGCAGTATTTT
-	TRBV6-1	TRBJ2-1	-	CASSDGVYSYNEQFF	TGTGCCAGCAGTGACGGGGTATACTCCTACAATGAGCAGTTCTTC
-	TRBV27	TRBJ1-5	-	CASSPAGRGGNQPQHF	TGTGCCAGCAGTCCGGCGGGGAGGGGAGGCAATCAGCCCCAGCATTTT
-	TRBV28	TRBJ2-6	-	CASRDNSGANVLTF	TGTGCCAGCAGGGACAACTCTGGGGCCAACGTCCTGACTTTC
-	TRBV7-9	TRBJ2-5	-	CASSGDWRETQYF	TGTGCCAGCAGCGGAGACTGGCGAGAGACCCAGTACTTC
-	TRBV11-1	TRBJ2-1	TRBD1	CASSSGTGVYNEQFF	TGTGCCAGCAGCTCCGGGACAGGGGTCTACAATGAGCAGTTCTTC
-	TRBV29-1	TRBJ2-1	TRBD2	CSVRTGTSVYNEQFF	TGCAGCGTGCGGACCGGGACTAGCGTTTACAATGAGCAGTTCTTC
-	TRBV6-1	TRBJ1-4	-	CASSVGATNEKLFF	TGTGCCAGCAGTGTAGGGGCAACTAATGAAAAACTGTTTTTT
-	TRBV6-5	TRBJ2-2	-	CASSYPGLDTGELFF	TGTGCCAGCAGTTACCCAGGCTTAGACACCGGGGAGCTGTTTTTT
-	TRBV4-2	TRBJ2-3	TRBD2	CASSQEHQRGRTDTQYF	TGTGCCAGCAGCCAAGAACATCAGCGGGGGAGGACAGATACGCAGTATTTT
-	TRBV19	TRBJ1-2	TRBD1	CASSTRDRDNGYTF	TGTGCCAGTAGTACCCGGGACAGGGATAATGGCTACACCTTC
-	TRBV19	TRBJ2-3	-	CASSPFATRPPNSPDTQYF	TGTGCCAGTAGTCCCTTTGCGACACGGCCTCCAAATTCCCCAGATACGCAGTATTTT
-	TRBV29-1	TRBJ2-1	TRBD2	CSVAYPGGEQFF	TGCAGCGTTGCGTACCCGGGGGGTGAGCAGTTCTTC